This T cell receptor (beta chain) was recovered during a study of blood T cell repertoires in COVID-19. As processed by the authors: Cell counts per sample came from amplifying reference gene primers. TCRdb's table, derived via immunoSEQ multiplex PCR, lists solely in-frame clones and lacks some. V, J and clone size reflect that table, while D and trimming were determined from the DNA. Seen here are approximately 100,000 clones, around nine tenths observed once, and the top ten hold approximately 5%. The sample taken for sequencing was peripheral blood. The TCR was taken from a human donor in a cohort sampled during active COVID-19.

The CDR3 loop is CASSQGPGLAVTDTQYF. CDR3 DNA: TGCGCCAGCAGCCAAGGTCCCGGGCTAGCGGTAACAGATACGCAGTATTTT. The chain combines TRBV4-3 with TRBJ2-3, with 7 bases lining up with TRBD2. V lost 1 base and J lost 3; bases outside the gene matches: 10. This CDR3 is built from 17 residues. Germline V gene sequence: CDR1 LGHNA, CDR2 YSLEER.